The 14 T cell receptor beta chains below come from one sample, sequenced in a study of blood T cell repertoires in COVID-19. The table came from immunoSEQ multiplex PCR; TCRdb's copy has only in-frame clones and leaves some out. The sample has 55,000 to 85,000 clones, over 65% seen once; the top ten hold roughly 0.83%. Specimen: peripheral blood. The receptors originated from a woman in her 70s with acute or convalescent COVID-19.

The gene calls are TRBV7-2 and TRBJ2-3; 7 nucleotides match TRBD2. V shed 5 bases, J shed 1 base, and the junction held 12 bases outside the gene matches. Germline-derived CDR1 and CDR2 are SGHTA and FQGNSA. This CDR3 has 17 residues. The CDR3 is CASSPREGRGGTDTQYF. CDR3 DNA sequence: TGTGCCAGCAGCCCTCGTGAGGGGAGGGGTGGCACAGATACGCAGTATTTT.

This sequence joins TRBV15 and TRBJ1-6, with D maybe TRBD1 (5 bases). This CDR3 is 14 amino acids long. The germline gives CDR1 LNHNV, CDR2 YYDKDF (reference sequence). V gave up 5 bases and J gave up 10 bases, with 15 bases separating them. CDR3 coding DNA: TGTGCCACCAGCGGGGCTTCGGCTGCGTCACCCCTCCACTTT. Residues: CATSGASAASPLHF.

This CDR3 reads CASSLAPGLNYEQYF. Here the CDR3 DNA reads TGCGCCAGCAGCTTGGCCCCAGGATTAAACTACGAGCAGTACTTC. This rearrangement joins TRBV5-1 to TRBJ2-7; D gene uncertain. Trimming removed 0 bases at V and 3 bases at J, with 13 bases between. Per the germline V gene, CDR1 is SGHRS and CDR2 is YFSETQ. This CDR3 has 15 residues.

This clone appeared a few times. The V call is TRBV19, the J call TRBJ2-7; the match to TRBD1 covers 7 bases. The CDR3 spans 16 residues. V shed 5 bases, J shed 0 bases, and the junction held 10 bases outside the gene matches. The germline CDR1 and CDR2 sequences are LNHDA and SQIVND (reference sequence). CDR3 sequence reads: CASSQQGGSSSYEQYF. CDR3 nucleotide sequence: TGTGCCAGTAGTCAACAAGGGGGCTCAAGCTCCTACGAGCAGTACTTC.

The CDR3 spells CASSRDRDYGYTF. In DNA, the CDR3 is TGTGCCAGCAGCCGAGACAGGGACTATGGCTACACCTTC. V usage is TRBV5-4 and J usage is TRBJ1-2, with 7 bases lining up with TRBD1. Trimming removed 4 bases from V and 3 bases from J; junction bases left unmatched: 3. Germline-derived CDR1 and CDR2 are SGHNT and YYREEE (reference sequence). This CDR3 comprises 13 residues.

The rearrangement uses TRBV3-1 (or the pseudogene TRBV3-2) and TRBJ2-7; 9 positions match TRBD1. The CDR3 spans 15 residues. CDR1 and CDR2 from the germline V gene are LGHDT and YNNKEL (reference sequence). V gave up 3 bases and J gave up 4 bases; unmatched junction bases: 7. CDR3 amino acids: CASSHPTGGQYEQYF. Here the CDR3 DNA reads TGTGCCAGCAGCCACCCGACAGGGGGTCAGTACGAGCAGTACTTC.

V and J are TRBV5-1 and TRBJ1-3, with a weak D call TRBD1 (6 bases). CDR1 SGHRS and CDR2 YFSETQ come from the germline V gene. V gave up 0 bases and J gave up 0 bases, with 7 bases separating them. The CDR3 sequence is 15 residues long. CDR3 sequence (DNA): TGCGCCAGCAGCTTGGAAGGGGGCTCTGGAAACACCATATATTTT. It translates to CASSLEGGSGNTIYF.

This chain links TRBV7-2 with TRBJ2-7; no firm D call. V lost 2 bases and J lost 0, with 5 bases in between. Germline V gives CDR1 SGHTA, CDR2 FQGNSA. This CDR3 is 13 amino acids long. The CDR3 sequence is CASSLPVSYEQYF. The CDR3 nucleotides are TGTGCCAGCAGCTTACCGGTCTCCTACGAGCAGTACTTC.

This clone was seen a few times. The chain carries TRBV4-3 and TRBJ2-2; D may be TRBD2 (6 bases). CDR1 is LGHNA, CDR2 YSLEER, per germline. The CDR3 totals 15 residues. The ends were cut back, 3 bases at V and 0 bases at J, with 8 bases in the middle. CDR3 bases: TGCGCCAGCAGCCAGCCGGGGGCGAACACCGGGGAGCTGTTTTTT. Translating it yields CASSQPGANTGELFF.

This chain uses TRBV5-4 with TRBJ1-1, with D uncertain. The CDR3 has 12 amino acids. Between the trimmed V and J ends, which lost 7 bases and 1 base, there was a span of 8 bases. Germline CDR1 SGHNT, CDR2 YYREEE (reference sequence). CDR3 nucleotide sequence: TGTGCCAGCGGCCCTCCGAACACTGAAGCTTTCTTT. Translation: CASGPPNTEAFF.

The gene calls are TRBV6-5 and TRBJ2-1, with 7 bases matching TRBD2. Germline V gives CDR1 MNHEY, CDR2 SVGAGI. The CDR3 extends over 15 amino acids. J was trimmed by 5 bases and V by 7 bases; bases with no gene match: 11. The CDR3 bases are TGTGCCAGCAACGGGGGGACGTTGTTTAACAATGAGCAGTTCTTC. Translating gives CASNGGTLFNNEQFF.

J is TRBJ1-4 and V is TRBV6-2 or TRBV6-3; 7 positions agree with TRBD1. Trimming cost V 2 bases and J 6 bases; bases outside gene matches: 9. Germline CDR1 is MNHEY and CDR2 is SVGEGT. There are 16 residues in the CDR3. CDR3: CASSYGTDREDEKLFF. The CDR3 nucleotides read TGTGCCAGCAGTTACGGGACAGACAGGGAGGATGAAAAACTGTTTTTT.

The CDR3 protein is CASSPLVVRGLAGELFF. The CDR3 DNA reads as TGTGCCAGCTCCCCCTTGGTCGTCAGGGGGCTCGCCGGGGAGCTGTTTTTT. This sequence joins TRBV18 and TRBJ2-2, with 8 bases lining up with TRBD1. The CDR3 contains 17 residues. Germline values: CDR1 KGHSH, CDR2 LQKENI. The V and J ends lost 6 bases and 6 bases, in that order; junction bases with no gene match: 15.

The CDR3 region is CASSSLAGSPLHF. The CDR3 DNA reads TGTGCCAGCAGTTCCCTCGCGGGATCACCCCTCCACTTT. The chain couples TRBV12-3 or TRBV12-4 to TRBJ1-6; the D is unclear. CDR3 length: 13 residues. Trimming stripped 4 bases from V and 10 bases from J, with 11 bases between.